This T cell receptor beta chain was identified in a study of shared clonotypes between healthy human individuals. Overall study: Per donor, CD8 memory used one plate, CD8 naive used two, CD4 memory used three and CD4 naive used three.

This clone was recorded only once. Its matching antigen is unknown. Study observations and caveats: Blood was the sole source, and tissue repertoires probably differ.

In the naive CD8 group, cells lacked CD45RO and were positively selected for CCR7, so terminally differentiated effector memory CD45RA+ cells were left out. The germline CDR1 and CDR2 sequences are LNHDA and SQIVND (reference sequence). Trimming removed 7 bases from V and 0 bases from J, with 6 bases in between. The CDR3 contains 12 residues. The method was immunoSEQ multiplex PCR; TCRdb's version includes in-frame clones alone and lacks a portion of them. The sample contains some 2 million clones, approximately 94% of which appear only once. This sequence originates from a young man in good health. Sequenced: naive CD8+ T cells sorted from blood. The chain couples TRBV19 to TRBJ1-2; D gene uncertain. The CDR3 is CASNTANYGYTF. The CDR3 nucleotides read TGTGCCAGTAATACAGCTAACTATGGCTACACCTTC.